This T cell receptor beta chain emerged from a study of blood T cell repertoires in COVID-19 (dated by TCRdb to the early 2020s). Study-level background: Samples from collaborators originated in the United States, Italy and Spain and spanned both the acute and convalescent phases of COVID-19. The material from the prospective study consisted of cDNA or gDNA derived from T cells, B-cell-depleted T cells, or PBMCs. Subjects who had been exposed to COVID-19, were actively infected with it, or had recovered from it provided the deeply sampled blood TCRbeta repertoires that made up the dataset. The repertoires were released in a freely available public database intended as a resource for research on the immune response to SARS-CoV-2. The samples were drawn from two sources: the first 160 participants of the ongoing ImmuneRACE study, and 1,200 or so subjects contributed by 6 global collaborators. The sample metadata nearly always contained a de-identified subject ID, COVID-19 status, age in years and sex. Where HLA class I and class II types were available, the types were taken from metadata supplied by the sample provider, not from assay-based typing.

Study-level results and caveats: The amount of clinical and demographic metadata varied by source and participant and was provided uncurated.

The CDR3 runs 12 residues from the cysteine to the phenylalanine. Only CDR3 DNA is held: 36 bases, read in frame from base 1. For CDR1 and CDR2, the germline V gene lists ENHRY and SYGVKD. Trimming takes 3 bases from V and 3 bases from J, and the germline ends sit 5 bases apart. The collaborating institutions used their own protocols to collect whole blood in K2EDTA tubes. Collaborator samples were shipped for TCRbeta analysis as frozen whole blood, isolated PBMCs, or DNA extracted from either sample type. The immunoSEQ Assay, a bias-controlled multiplex PCR, was used to amplify TCRbeta CDR3 regions from genomic DNA. On the authors' methods: The number of nucleated cells in each sample was estimated from the amplification of reference gene primers within the assay. To quantify the absolute abundance of each unique TCRbeta CDR3 rearrangement, sequence reads were collapsed and filtered. Productive Simpson clonality was computed per sample as the square root of Simpson's diversity index over productive rearrangements. TCRdb retrieved this table from immuneACCESS and kept in-frame rearrangements only. Not all clones are present; in checked studies, unresolved V genes account for under half, and no reason is known for the remainder. The V and J calls and clone size were taken over from that table, and D and trimming were inferred from the DNA. This sample is represented by 200,000 to 250,000 clones; roughly four fifths of them were singletons. The ten largest make up approximately 12% of the sample.

Note on this clone: There is no known antigen for this receptor. No qualities accompany the bases; no much larger clone lies one base away.

The sample taken for sequencing was peripheral blood. The TCR comes from a woman aged 40-49 years with acute or convalescent COVID-19. The chain links TRBV10-3 with TRBJ1-2; the D gene is not confidently resolved. CDR3 reads: CAISEQDYGYTF. Read as DNA, the sequence is TGTGCCATCAGTGAACAAGACTATGGCTACACCTTC.